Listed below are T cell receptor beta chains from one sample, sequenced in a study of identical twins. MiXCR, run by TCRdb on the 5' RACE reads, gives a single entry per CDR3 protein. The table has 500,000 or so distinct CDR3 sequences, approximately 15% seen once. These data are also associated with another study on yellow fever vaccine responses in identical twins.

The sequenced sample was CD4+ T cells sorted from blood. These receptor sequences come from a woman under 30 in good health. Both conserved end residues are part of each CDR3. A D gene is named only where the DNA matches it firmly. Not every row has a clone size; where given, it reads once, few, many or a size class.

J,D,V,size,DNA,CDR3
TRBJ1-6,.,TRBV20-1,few,TGCAGGGCCGGGACAACAAACTCACCCCTCCACTTT,CRAGTTNSPLHF
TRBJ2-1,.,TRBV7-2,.,TGTGCCAGCGGACCTAGGGCAGCTACCTACAATGAGCAGTTCTTC,CASGPRAATYNEQFF
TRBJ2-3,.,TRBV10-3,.,TGTGCCATCAGTGAAGATGGGGATACGCAGTATTTT,CAISEDGDTQYF
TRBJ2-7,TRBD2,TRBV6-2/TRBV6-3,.,TGTGCCAGCAGTTACTCCGGACTAGCGGGCTTGTACGAGCAGTACTTC,CASSYSGLAGLYEQYF
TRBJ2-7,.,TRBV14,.,TGTGCCAGCAGCCAAGATTGGGTCGGGAACCCCTACGAGCAGTACTTC,CASSQDWVGNPYEQYF
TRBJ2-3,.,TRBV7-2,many,TGTGCCAGCAGCTTACGTCAGGGCGATACGCAGTATTTT,CASSLRQGDTQYF
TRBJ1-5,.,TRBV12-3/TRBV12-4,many,TGTGCCAGCAGTTCCGGGGTAAGGCAGCCCCAGCATTTT,CASSSGVRQPQHF
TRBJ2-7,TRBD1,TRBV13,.,TGTGCCAGCAGCTCCATTTTTCCGGGACAGGAGCCCTACGAGCAGTACTTC,CASSSIFPGQEPYEQYF
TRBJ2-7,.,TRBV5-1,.,TGCGCCAGCGAGGGGACTCCCTACGAGCAGTACTTC,CASEGTPYEQYF
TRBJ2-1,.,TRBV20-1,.,TGCAGTGCTACCCAGGGCGGTGAGCAGTTCTTC,CSATQGGEQFF
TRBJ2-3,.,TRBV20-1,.,TGCAGTGCTAGAAGGGGGACGGAATGGGCCACAGATACGCAGTATTTT,CSARRGTEWATDTQYF
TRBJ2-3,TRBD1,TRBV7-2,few,TGTGCCAGCAGCTGGGACAGGGGGCCAGATACGCAGTATTTT,CASSWDRGPDTQYF
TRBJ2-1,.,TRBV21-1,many,TGTGCCAGCAGCCCACTTGGAGGGATTCCCCAGAGCTCCTACAATGAGCAGTTCTTC,CASSPLGGIPQSSYNEQFF
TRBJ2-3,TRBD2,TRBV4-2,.,TGTGCCAGCAGCCCCAGGACTAGCGGGGAGCGTACAGATACGCAGTATTTT,CASSPRTSGERTDTQYF
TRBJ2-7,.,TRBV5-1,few,TGCGCCAGCAGCTTGGCGCAGGGGGGAGGTTACGAGCAGTACTTC,CASSLAQGGGYEQYF
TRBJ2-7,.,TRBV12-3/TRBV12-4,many,TGTGCCAGCAGTTTTGGCAGCGGATACGAGCAGTACTTC,CASSFGSGYEQYF
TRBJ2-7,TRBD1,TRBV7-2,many,TGTGCCAGCAGCTTAGGTACAGGGGCCTACGAGCAGTACTTC,CASSLGTGAYEQYF
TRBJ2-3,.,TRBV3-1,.,TGTGCCAGCAGCCAAGATCCGGTAACAGATACGCAGTATTTT,CASSQDPVTDTQYF
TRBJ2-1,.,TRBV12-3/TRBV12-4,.,TGTGCCAGCAGTTCAGGCCGGGACCCCACACGGGGGGAGCAGTTCTTC,CASSSGRDPTRGEQFF
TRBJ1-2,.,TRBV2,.,TGTGCCAGCAGGAGATTGACGGGCAACTATGGCTACACCTTC,CASRRLTGNYGYTF
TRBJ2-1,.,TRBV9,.,TGTGCCAGCAGCGTAATGGGACACGGCTGGGAGCAGTTCTTC,CASSVMGHGWEQFF
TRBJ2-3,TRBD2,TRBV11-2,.,TGTGCCAGCAGCTTCTGGGGGGGACTTAGCACAGATACGCAGTATTTT,CASSFWGGLSTDTQYF
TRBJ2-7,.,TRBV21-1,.,TGTGCCAGCAGCAAAAGGGACGGATCCTACGAGCAGTACTTC,CASSKRDGSYEQYF
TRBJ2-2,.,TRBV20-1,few,TGCAGTGCTAGAGCCTCTATAGCGGCGAACACCGGGGAGCTGTTTTTT,CSARASIAANTGELFF
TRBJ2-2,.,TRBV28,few,TGTGCCAGCAGTACCACAGGGATTTCTTACCCCACCGGGGAGCTGTTTTTT,CASSTTGISYPTGELFF
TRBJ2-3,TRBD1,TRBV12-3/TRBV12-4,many,TGTGCCAGCGGCGACAGGGACCCCACCAATACGCAGTATTTT,CASGDRDPTNTQYF
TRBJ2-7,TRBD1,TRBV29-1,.,TGCAGCGTTGAAGCTGCTACCGGGACAGGGGGCGACGAGCAGTACTTC,CSVEAATGTGGDEQYF
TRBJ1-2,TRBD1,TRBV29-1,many,TGCAGCGTCGGGACAGAACCTAACTATGGCTACACCTTC,CSVGTEPNYGYTF
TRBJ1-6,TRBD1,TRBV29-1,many,TGCAGCGTCCGGGACAGGGAGTATTCACCCCTCCACTTT,CSVRDREYSPLHF
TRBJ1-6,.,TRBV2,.,TGTGCCAGCAGTGAAGATTCGTGGGGGTTTAAGTCACCCCTCCACTTT,CASSEDSWGFKSPLHF
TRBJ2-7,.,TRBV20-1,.,TGCAGTGCTAGTACGGGGGTCTCGTGGGAGCAGTACTTC,CSASTGVSWEQYF
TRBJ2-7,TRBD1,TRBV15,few,TGTGCCACCAGCAGAGATCCCCACAGGGGCGAGCAGTACTTC,CATSRDPHRGEQYF
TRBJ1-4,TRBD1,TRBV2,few,TGTGCCAGCAGGGGACAGGGGGCAACTAATGAAAAACTGTTTTTT,CASRGQGATNEKLFF
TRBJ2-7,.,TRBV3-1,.,TGTGCCAGCAGCCGCGAAGGCCGCTACGAGCAGTACTTC,CASSREGRYEQYF
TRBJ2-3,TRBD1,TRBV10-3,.,TGTGCCATCTCGACAGGGGACGGGGGCACAGATACGCAGTATTTT,CAISTGDGGTDTQYF